This TCR beta chain was obtained from a study of T cells in Graves' hyperthyroidism and ophthalmopathy. Of note for this clonotype: Its antigen remains unknown.

What was amplified from RNA transcripts were TCR beta CDR3 regions. First-round RT-PCR of the TCR CDR3 relied on the HTBI primer set. TCRdb used MiXCR to reprocess the multiplex PCR reads, holding one entry per CDR3 protein. The sample records 300,000 to 450,000 distinct CDR3 sequences, about 15% being singletons. From germline, CDR1 is ENHRY and CDR2 SYGVKD. V lost 0 bases to trimming and J lost 3 bases; unmatched junction nucleotides: 11. The CDR3 contains 18 residues. Across 18 months, stable Graves' hyperthyroidism was marked by no progression to ophthalmopathy. Study-wide results and limits: Ophthalmopathy stood apart from stable hyperthyroidism in a 13 V-J model.

The sequencing input was blood. The TCR sequence derives from a woman aged 60 to 75 with Graves' hyperthyroidism. V and J are TRBV10-3 and TRBJ2-7, with 10 bases aligning to TRBD2. The CDR3 protein is CAISESVMTSGRYYEQYF. The CDR3 DNA follows: TGTGCCATCAGTGAGTCGGTCATGACTAGCGGGCGATACTACGAGCAGTACTTC.